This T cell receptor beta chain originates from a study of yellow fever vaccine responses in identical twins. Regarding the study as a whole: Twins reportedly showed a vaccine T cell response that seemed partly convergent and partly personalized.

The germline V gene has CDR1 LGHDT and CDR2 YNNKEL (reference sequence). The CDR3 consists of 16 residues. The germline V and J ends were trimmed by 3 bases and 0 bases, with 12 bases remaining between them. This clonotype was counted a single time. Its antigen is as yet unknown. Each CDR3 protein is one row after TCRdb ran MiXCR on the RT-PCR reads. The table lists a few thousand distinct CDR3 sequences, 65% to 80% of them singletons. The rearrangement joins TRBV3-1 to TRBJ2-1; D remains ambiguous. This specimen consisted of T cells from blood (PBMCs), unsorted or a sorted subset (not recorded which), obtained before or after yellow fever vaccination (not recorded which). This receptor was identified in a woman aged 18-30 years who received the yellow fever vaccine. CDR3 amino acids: CASSQNSVSSYNEQFF. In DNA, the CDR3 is TGTGCCAGCAGCCAGAACTCAGTTAGCTCCTACAATGAGCAGTTCTTC.